Described below is a single T cell receptor beta chain sequence and its context. Its matching antigen is unknown. TCRdb reanalyzed the 5' RACE reads, giving one entry per CDR3 protein sequence and no DNA. The sample includes about 460,000 distinct CDR3 sequences. This specimen belongs to a study of T cells expressing NK-cell markers. Study-level results: Leadership of the CD3+CD56-NKG2C+ fraction also belonged to these clonotypes in several donors.

The V gene's germline CDR1 is LGHNA and CDR2 YNFKEQ. The CDR3 totals 17 residues. The chain uses TRBV4-2 and TRBJ2-2; with no DNA, the TCRdb D assignment of TRBD2 cannot be verified. The sequenced material came from blood T cells: a sorted CD56 or NKG2C T cell subset, CD4+ or CD8+ T cells, or bulk PBMC T cells (not recorded which). This sequence was found in a woman aged 45-59 years in good health. The CDR3 protein is CASSQGLGGSRTGELFF.